The 20 T cell receptor beta chains given below trace back to one sample, sequenced in a study of radiotherapy plus CTLA-4 blockade in lung cancer. Only in-frame clones appear in the TCRdb table, and some are missing; sequencing was by immunoSEQ multiplex PCR. The data hold tens of thousands of clones, with more than 60% observed a single time. The specimen was peripheral blood, collected from a patient treated with radiotherapy plus ipilimumab. These TCRs come from a human donor with non-small cell lung cancer who had a partial response to radiotherapy plus ipilimumab.

The chain has TRBV19 and TRBJ1-2; D might be TRBD1 (6 bases). Trimming shortened V by 1 base and J by 7 bases, and 13 bases separated the two germline ends. This CDR3 spans 14 amino acids. The germline CDR1 and CDR2 sequences are LNHDA and SQIVND (reference sequence). This CDR3 is CASSIVQGTGGYTF. Here the CDR3 DNA reads TGTGCCAGTAGTATAGTACAGGGAACTGGTGGCTACACCTTC.

This chain links TRBV28 with TRBJ1-2; a weak D match, TRBD1 (5 bases). Germline-derived CDR1 and CDR2 are MDHEN and SYDVKM. The CDR3 runs 14 residues. Trimming shortened V by 5 bases and J by 0 bases, and 10 bases separated the two germline ends. The DNA for the CDR3 is TGTGCCAGCAGTCTTACAGGCTCTAACTATGGCTACACCTTC. This translates into CASSLTGSNYGYTF.

Only a few counts were recorded for this clone. The chain couples TRBV9 to TRBJ1-5, with D maybe TRBD1 (6 bases). Germline V gene lookup returns CDR1 SGDLS and CDR2 YYNGEE. The ends were cut back, 3 bases at V and 7 bases at J, with 17 bases in the middle. The CDR3 is 15 amino acids. The CDR3 coding sequence is TGTGCCAGCAGCGAAACGGTGACAGGAAGCCAGCCCCAGCATTTT. Translating it yields CASSETVTGSQPQHF.

This clone has just a few counts. V is TRBV11-2 and J is TRBJ2-2; maybe TRBD1 (6 bases). This CDR3 contains 17 residues. Germline loops: CDR1 SGHAT, CDR2 FQNNGV. V was trimmed by 5 bases and J by 4 bases, leaving 20 bases between them. As DNA, the CDR3 is TGTGCCAGCAGCCGTCCCACAGGGTCAAGGTCCACCGGGGAGCTGTTTTTT. It is translated as CASSRPTGSRSTGELFF.

The rearrangement joins TRBV5-4 to TRBJ2-5; TRBD2 agrees at 9 bases. Germline CDR1 and CDR2: SGHNT and YYREEE (reference sequence). The CDR3 extends over 16 amino acids. J was trimmed by 5 bases and V by 2 bases; bases with no gene match: 10. The CDR3 sequence is CASSFGTGGGEETQYF. The CDR3 DNA is TGTGCCAGCAGCTTTGGGACCGGCGGGGGGGAGGAGACCCAGTACTTC.

The chain combines TRBV19 with TRBJ1-2; D call uncertain. V lost 3 bases, J lost 4 bases, and 6 bases lay in between. This CDR3 has 12 residues. Germline values: CDR1 LNHDA, CDR2 SQIVND (reference sequence). In DNA form, the CDR3 reads TGTGCCAGTAGTATCGTCAGCTATGGCTACACCTTC. Protein: CASSIVSYGYTF.

J is TRBJ1-1 and V is TRBV28; 7 positions agree with TRBD1. Germline lookup yields CDR1 MDHEN and CDR2 SYDVKM. CDR3 size: 15 residues. The junction had 7 bases not matched to a gene; V was cut back by 6 bases and J by 0 bases. For the CDR3, the DNA is TGTGCCAGCAGACAGAGACAGGGACTGAACACTGAAGCTTTCTTT. It translates to CASRQRQGLNTEAFF.

The rearrangement links TRBV7-8 to TRBJ1-5; D ambiguous. The germline V gene encodes CDR1 SGHVS and CDR2 FQNEAQ. Trimming pared 2 bases from V and 6 bases from J, leaving 11 bases between. This CDR3 spans 14 amino acids. DNA of the CDR3: TGTGCCAGCAGCTTAACAACTACCGGTCAGCCCCAGCATTTT. Encoded protein: CASSLTTTGQPQHF.

The genes are TRBV25-1 and TRBJ2-7; 7 bases align to TRBD2. The V gene's germline CDR1 is MGHDK and CDR2 SYGVNS. This CDR3 has 14 residues. After removal of 1 base from V and 6 bases from J, the junction contained 6 bases not matched to a gene. Written as DNA, the CDR3 is TGTGCCAGCAGTGAATGGGGAGGGAGCGGCGAGCAGTACTTC. Translated, it gives CASSEWGGSGEQYF.

The chain has TRBV6-5 and TRBJ2-5; D call uncertain. Germline lookup yields CDR1 MNHEY and CDR2 SVGAGI. This CDR3 spans 13 amino acids. The V end lost 5 bases, the J end lost 11 bases, and 18 bases lay between the germline ends. The CDR3 reads CASSPQPVFEQYF. The DNA for the CDR3 is TGTGCCAGCAGTCCTCAACCCGTTTTTGAGCAGTACTTC.

This clone was counted once. The rearrangement joins TRBV28 to TRBJ1-5; tentatively, D is TRBD1 (5 bases). V gave up 9 bases and J gave up 5 bases, with 17 bases separating them. The length of the CDR3 is 14 residues. Germline V lookup: CDR1 MDHEN, CDR2 SYDVKM. CDR3 loop: CASFRRDGDQPQHF. CDR3 nucleotides: TGTGCCAGTTTCCGCAGGGATGGGGATCAGCCCCAGCATTTT.

Notes on this clone: Other DNA sequences of this sample code for an identical CDR3. The chain combines TRBV19 with TRBJ2-5; TRBD2 might be the D (7 bases). Per the germline V gene, CDR1 is LNHDA and CDR2 is SQIVND (reference sequence). Trimming left V 1 base short and J 2 bases short, with 11 bases between. The CDR3 length is 15 residues. CDR3 residues: CASSIAGGPQETQYF. The DNA of the CDR3 is TGTGCCAGTAGTATAGCGGGGGGCCCACAAGAGACCCAGTACTTC.

V is TRBV4-1 and J is TRBJ2-6; tentative D call: TRBD1 (5 bases). The germline V gene has CDR1 MGHRA and CDR2 YSYEKL. The CDR3 length is 18 residues. Trimming left V 1 base short and J 0 bases short, with 13 bases between. Here the CDR3 DNA reads TGCGCCAGCAGCCAAGTTTGGTCAGGGAACTCTGGGGCCAACGTCCTGACTTTC. Its protein is CASSQVWSGNSGANVLTF.

The gene calls are TRBV29-1 and TRBJ1-1, with D perhaps matching TRBD1 (5 bases). Germline V CDR1 and CDR2: SQVTM, ANQGSEA. V was pared by 6 bases and J by 2 bases, with 13 bases between. The CDR3 runs 13 residues. Written as DNA, the CDR3 is TGCAGCGTGGGGCCGTTACCCAACACTGAAGCTTTCTTT. Amino acids: CSVGPLPNTEAFF.

The gene calls are TRBV5-6 and TRBJ2-2, with D perhaps TRBD1 (5 bases). The CDR3 runs 17 residues. The V and J ends lost 0 bases and 2 bases respectively, with 14 bases between them. CDR1 SGHDT and CDR2 YYEEEE come from the germline V gene. This CDR3 reads CASSLGLGPQNTGELFF. In DNA, the CDR3 is TGTGCCAGCAGCTTGGGTCTGGGGCCGCAAAACACCGGGGAGCTGTTTTTT.

CDR3 loop: CASSFGDRGYNQPQHF. The CDR3, as DNA: TGTGCCAGCAGCTTTGGGGACAGGGGATACAATCAGCCCCAGCATTTT. This chain uses TRBV7-9 with TRBJ1-5; TRBD1 agrees at 10 bases. V was pared by 3 bases and J by 3 bases, with 5 bases of the junction left unmatched. The CDR3 runs to 16 residues. CDR1 and CDR2 from the germline V gene are SEHNR and FQNEAQ (reference sequence).

The chain couples TRBV10-3 to TRBJ2-3, with TRBD2 matching 11 bases. The ends lost 3 bases at V and 0 bases at J; junction bases unmatched: 5. The V gene's germline CDR1 is ENHRY and CDR2 SYGVKD. The CDR3 spans 17 residues. CDR3 coding DNA: TGTGCCATCAGTGAACCTAGCGGGGGGACTAGCACAGATACGCAGTATTTT. Translation: CAISEPSGGTSTDTQYF.

The CDR3 bases are TGTGCCAGCAGTGACTCCAGAACTAATGAAAAACTGTTTTTT. Amino acid sequence: CASSDSRTNEKLFF. This chain uses TRBV2 with TRBJ1-4; no firm D call. CDR1 is SNHLY and CDR2 is FYNNEI in the germline V gene. The CDR3 is 14 amino acids. The germline V and J ends were trimmed by 3 bases and 1 base, with 6 bases remaining between them. Filled out from reference TRBV2 and TRBJ1-4, the complete variable domain reads EPEVTQTPSHQVTQMGQEVILRCVPISNHLYFYWYRQILGQKVEFLVSFYNNEISEKSEIFDDQFSVERPDGSNFTLKIRSTKLEDSAMYFCASSDSRTNEKLFFGSGTQLSVL.

The V gene is TRBV6-1, the J gene TRBJ1-2; 8 positions match TRBD1. CDR3 length: 14 amino acids. V lost 6 bases to trimming and J lost 8 bases; unmatched junction nucleotides: 11. CDR1 and CDR2 from the germline V gene are MNHNS and SASEGT. The CDR3 sequence: CASRGGQGVGGYTF. Written as DNA, the CDR3 is TGTGCCAGCAGAGGCGGACAGGGCGTCGGGGGCTACACCTTC.

The V call is TRBV11-1, the J call TRBJ2-1, with D uncertain. The V gene lost 3 bases and the J gene lost 9 bases, with 9 bases spanning the gap. The CDR3 extends over 12 amino acids. CDR1 is SGHAT and CDR2 is FQDESV in the germline V gene (reference sequence). CDR3 bases: TGTGCCAGCAGCTTGCGTGATGGTGAGCAGTTCTTC. It yields the protein CASSLRDGEQFF.